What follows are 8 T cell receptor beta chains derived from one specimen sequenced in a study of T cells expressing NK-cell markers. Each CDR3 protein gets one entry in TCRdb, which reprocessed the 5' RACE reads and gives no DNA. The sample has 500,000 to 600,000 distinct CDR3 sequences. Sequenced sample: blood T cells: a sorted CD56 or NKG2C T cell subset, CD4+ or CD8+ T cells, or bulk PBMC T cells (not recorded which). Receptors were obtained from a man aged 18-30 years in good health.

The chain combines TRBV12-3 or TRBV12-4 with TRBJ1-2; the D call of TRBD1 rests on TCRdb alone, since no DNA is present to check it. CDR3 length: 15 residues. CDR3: CASRILGQGPDLVTF.

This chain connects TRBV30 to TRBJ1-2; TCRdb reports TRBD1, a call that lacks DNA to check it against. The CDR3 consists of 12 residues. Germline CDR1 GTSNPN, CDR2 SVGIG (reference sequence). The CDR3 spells CAWPQGIYGYTF.

CDR3: CSARELVGDNYSNQPQHF. The V call is TRBV20-1, the J call TRBJ1-5; TCRdb reports TRBD1, a call that lacks DNA to check it against. The CDR3 has 18 amino acids. CDR1 and CDR2 (germline): DFQATT, SNEGSKA (reference sequence).

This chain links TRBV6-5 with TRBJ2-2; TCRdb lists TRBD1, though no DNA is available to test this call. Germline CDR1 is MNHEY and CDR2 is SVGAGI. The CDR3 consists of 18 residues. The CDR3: CASSTPGQGGLNTGELFF.

The CDR3 is CASSQEDILTSKVHIQYF. V gene TRBV3-1 combines with J gene TRBJ2-4; the D gene TCRdb calls, TRBD2, cannot be checked with no DNA. The CDR3 length is 18 residues. The germline V gene has CDR1 LGHDT and CDR2 YNNKEL (reference sequence).

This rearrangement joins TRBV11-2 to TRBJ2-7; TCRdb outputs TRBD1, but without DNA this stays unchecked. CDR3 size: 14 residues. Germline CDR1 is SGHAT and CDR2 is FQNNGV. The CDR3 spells CASSLSDRDYEQYF. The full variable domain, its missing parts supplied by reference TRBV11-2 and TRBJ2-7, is EAGVAQSPRYKIIEKRQSVAFWCNPISGHATLYWYQQILGQGPKLLIQFQNNGVVDDSQLPKDRFSAERLKGVDSTLKIQPAKLEDSAVYLCASSLSDRDYEQYFGPGTRLTVT.

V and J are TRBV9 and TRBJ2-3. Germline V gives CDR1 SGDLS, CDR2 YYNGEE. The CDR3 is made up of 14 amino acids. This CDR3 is CASSVSLASDTQYF. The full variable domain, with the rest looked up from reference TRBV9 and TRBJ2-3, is DSGVTQTPKHLITATGQRVTLRCSPRSGDLSVYWYQQSLDQGLQFLIQYYNGEERAKGNILERFSAQQFPDLHSELNLSSLELGDSALYFCASSVSLASDTQYFGPGTRLTVL.

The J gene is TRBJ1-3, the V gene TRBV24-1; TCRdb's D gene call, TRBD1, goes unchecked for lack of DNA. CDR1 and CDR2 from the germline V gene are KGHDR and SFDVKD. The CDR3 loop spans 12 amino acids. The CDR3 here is CATSPGGNTIYF.